The 13 T cell receptor beta chains given below trace back to one sample, sequenced in a study of patients and donors after allogeneic stem cell transplantation. Via MiXCR, TCRdb re-called the RT-PCR reads, giving one row per CDR3 protein. This table has about a million distinct CDR3 sequences, roughly 18% appearing once. The sequencing sample was made of blood, either unsorted or a sorted T cell fraction (not recorded which). Receptors originate from a human donor who was either an allogeneic HSCT recipient or a stem cell or donor lymphocyte infusion donor (not recorded which). It is not recorded whose cells these are; they may come from a transplant donor.

This chain joins TRBV20-1 and TRBJ1-1; D perhaps matches TRBD1 (6 bases). CDR3 length: 15 amino acids. The V end lost 1 base, the J end lost 4 bases, and 16 bases lay between the germline ends. Germline loops: CDR1 DFQATT, CDR2 SNEGSKA (reference sequence). The CDR3 loop is CSARGTGIVGTEAFF. For the CDR3, the DNA is TGCAGTGCTAGAGGCACAGGGATCGTCGGCACTGAAGCTTTCTTT.

The chain recombines TRBV7-9 with TRBJ1-3, with D tentatively TRBD1 (5 bases). The CDR3 sequence is 14 residues long. The V gene lost 5 bases and the J gene lost 3 bases, with 11 bases spanning the gap. The V gene's germline CDR1 is SEHNR and CDR2 FQNEAQ (reference sequence). DNA for the CDR3: TGTGCCAGCAGCCCCGGGACGGTTGGAAACACCATATATTTT. Protein sequence: CASSPGTVGNTIYF.

This clonotype showed up many times. The rearrangement links TRBV6-5 to TRBJ2-7; 10 positions agree with TRBD1. Germline V gene lookup returns CDR1 MNHEY and CDR2 SVGAGI. This CDR3 has 15 amino acids. V trimming: 4 bases; J trimming: 1 base; junction bases outside the gene matches: 4. The CDR3: CASSSGQGVSYEQYF. For the CDR3, the DNA is TGTGCCAGCAGTTCTGGACAGGGGGTATCCTACGAGCAGTACTTC.

The chain carries TRBV7-9 and TRBJ1-4, with 8 bases lining up with TRBD1. This CDR3 is 15 amino acids long. The germline V gene has CDR1 SEHNR and CDR2 FQNEAQ (reference sequence). Trimming removed 0 bases from V and 7 bases from J; junction bases left unmatched: 4. The CDR3 reads CASSLASGGGEKLFF. Written as DNA, the CDR3 is TGTGCCAGCAGCTTAGCGTCAGGGGGCGGTGAAAAACTGTTTTTT.

In this sample, this clonotype turned up once. The V gene is TRBV4-2, the J gene TRBJ2-3; D might be TRBD1 (6 bases). The germline CDR1 and CDR2 sequences are LGHNA and YNFKEQ. V was pared by 4 bases and J by 0 bases, with 14 bases between. This CDR3 is 16 amino acids long. The CDR3 DNA reads as TGTGCCAGCAGCCCAGAGCTCAGGGGCAGCACAGATACGCAGTATTTT. Its translation is CASSPELRGSTDTQYF.

V and J are TRBV6-1 and TRBJ2-4, with 7 nucleotides matching TRBD2. Looked up from germline, CDR1 is MNHNS and CDR2 is SASEGT. V was pared by 2 bases and J by 1 base, with 8 bases of the junction left unmatched. The CDR3 is made up of 17 amino acids. CDR3 in DNA: TGTGCCAGCAGTGAACTCGGCGGGAGAGTGGCCAAAAACATTCAGTACTTC. Protein sequence: CASSELGGRVAKNIQYF.

The chain joins TRBV6-5 to TRBJ1-1; the match to TRBD1 covers 8 bases. Per the germline V gene, CDR1 is MNHEY and CDR2 is SVGAGI. The CDR3 extends over 18 amino acids. V shed 3 bases and J 2 bases; nucleotides not matched to a gene: 14. DNA for the CDR3: TGTGCCAGCAGTTATCAACCAGGGGGCGCGGTAATAAACACTGAAGCTTTCTTT. It encodes CASSYQPGGAVINTEAFF.

In its sample, this clonotype was seen many times. The J gene is TRBJ1-2, the V gene TRBV20-1; no definite D call. The germline V gene encodes CDR1 DFQATT and CDR2 SNEGSKA (reference sequence). The V and J ends lost 3 bases and 4 bases respectively, with 18 bases between them. The CDR3 runs to 15 residues. CDR3 in DNA: TGCAGTGCTAGGGGGAGCGTGCCGCTCGCCTATGGCTACACCTTC. Its protein product is CSARGSVPLAYGYTF.

The chain is built from TRBV6-1 and TRBJ1-5; 8 nucleotides match TRBD1. V shed 6 bases and J 7 bases; nucleotides not matched to a gene: 8. Looked up from germline, CDR1 is MNHNS and CDR2 is SASEGT. This CDR3 comprises 14 residues. For the CDR3, the DNA is TGTGCCAGCAGCTCAGGGGGCCCCGGCCAGCCCCAGCATTTT. It specifies CASSSGGPGQPQHF.

There are many counts of this clonotype. This chain connects TRBV29-1 to TRBJ1-6; D is perhaps TRBD1 (5 bases). The CDR3 runs to 13 residues. V was shortened by 7 bases and J by 10 bases, with 17 bases between the two germline ends. Germline V lookup: CDR1 SQVTM, CDR2 ANQGSEA. CDR3 protein: CSAGQGKGSPLHF. CDR3 in DNA: TGCAGCGCAGGGCAGGGAAAGGGATCACCCCTCCACTTT.

J is TRBJ2-2 and V is TRBV2; D uncertain. This CDR3 has 13 residues. Trimming removed 7 bases from V and 6 bases from J, with 12 bases in between. Germline loops: CDR1 SNHLY, CDR2 FYNNEI. The CDR3 DNA is TGTGCCAGCACGGTCCGGACGCCCGGGGAGCTGTTTTTT. Encoded protein: CASTVRTPGELFF.

In its sample, this clonotype was seen a few times. V gene TRBV7-9 combines with J gene TRBJ1-4; D ambiguous. This CDR3 contains 13 residues. V was cut by 6 bases and J by 8 bases, with 13 bases left in between. Germline CDR1 reads SEHNR; CDR2 reads FQNEAQ (reference sequence). CDR3 protein: CASSSLVPEKLFF. The DNA of the CDR3 is TGTGCCAGCAGTTCCCTCGTTCCCGAAAAACTGTTTTTT.

This clonotype appeared many times. The genes are TRBV6-2 or TRBV6-3 and TRBJ2-1, with 7 positions matching TRBD2. The length of the CDR3 is 17 residues. Losses at the gene ends were 4 bases for V and 2 bases for J; bases not matched to a gene: 11. CDR1 MNHEY and CDR2 SVGEGT come from the germline V gene. The CDR3 is CASSFPEGGLAYNEQFF. The DNA for the CDR3 is TGTGCCAGCAGTTTTCCGGAAGGCGGACTAGCCTACAATGAGCAGTTCTTC.